This T cell receptor (beta chain) came from a study of blood T cell repertoires in COVID-19. Background on the study: COVID-19 samples collected from the United States, Italy and Spain covered acute and convalescent phases. Nucleic acid was either cDNA or gDNA, and it came from T cells, B-cell-depleted T cells, or PBMCs.

Original data processing: Reference gene primer amplification in the assay estimated nucleated cell counts. Some clones are missing from TCRdb's copy, which holds only in-frame ones; the method was immunoSEQ multiplex PCR. V, J and clone size derive from that table, while D and trimming were established from the DNA sequence. The profile covers a few hundred thousand clones, with about 86% appearing a single time and approximately 3% taken by the ten largest. The trim removed 4 bases at V and 5 bases at J, leaving 6 bases unmatched. Germline CDR1 ENHRY, CDR2 SYGVKD. The CDR3 totals 14 residues. The specimen sequenced was peripheral blood. The clonotype was recovered from a woman aged 25 to 39 who had recovered from COVID-19. V usage is TRBV10-3 and J usage is TRBJ1-2; the match to TRBD1 covers 8 bases. DNA for the CDR3: TGTGCCATCAGTGTATTGACAGGGGAGTATGGCTACACCTTC. Amino acids: CAISVLTGEYGYTF.